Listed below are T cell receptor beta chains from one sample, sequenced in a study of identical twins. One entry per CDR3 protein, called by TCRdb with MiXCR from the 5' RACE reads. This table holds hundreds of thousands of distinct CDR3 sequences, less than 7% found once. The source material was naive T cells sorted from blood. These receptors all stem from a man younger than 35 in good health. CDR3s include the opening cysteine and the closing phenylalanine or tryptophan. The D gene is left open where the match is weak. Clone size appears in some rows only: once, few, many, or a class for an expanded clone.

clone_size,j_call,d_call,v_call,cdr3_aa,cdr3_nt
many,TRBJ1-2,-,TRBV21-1,CASTIRDRVYDYTF,TGTGCCAGCACCATCCGGGACAGGGTTTATGACTACACCTTC
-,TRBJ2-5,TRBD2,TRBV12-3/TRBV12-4,CASSFRAGGWQETQYF,TGTGCCAGCAGTTTCCGGGCGGGAGGGTGGCAAGAGACCCAGTACTTC
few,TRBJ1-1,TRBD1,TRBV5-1,CASRGGTGELNTEAFF,TGCGCCAGCAGGGGAGGGACAGGGGAATTGAACACTGAAGCTTTCTTT
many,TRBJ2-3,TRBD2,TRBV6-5,CASSTWTSGSRDTQYF,TGTGCCAGCAGTACTTGGACTAGCGGGAGCCGAGATACGCAGTATTTT
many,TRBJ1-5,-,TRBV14,CASSPRAGEPQHF,TGTGCCAGCAGCCCCCGGGCGGGGGAGCCCCAGCATTTT
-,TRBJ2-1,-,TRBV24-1,CATSDESYNEQFF,TGTGCCACCAGTGATGAATCCTACAATGAGCAGTTCTTC
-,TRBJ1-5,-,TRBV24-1,CATSITGSQPQHF,TGTGCCACCAGTATAACAGGGAGTCAGCCCCAGCATTTT
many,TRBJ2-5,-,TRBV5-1,CASSLASVQETQYF,TGCGCCAGCAGCTTGGCTAGCGTTCAAGAGACCCAGTACTTC
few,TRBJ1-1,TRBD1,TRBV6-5,CASSYLGTANTEAFF,TGTGCCAGCAGTTACTTGGGGACAGCGAACACTGAAGCTTTCTTT
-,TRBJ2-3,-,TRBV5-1,CASSLDSRGSDTQYF,TGCGCCAGCAGCTTGGATTCCAGGGGCTCAGATACGCAGTATTTT
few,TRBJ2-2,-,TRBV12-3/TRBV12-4,CASSFRIGLIGELFF,TGTGCCAGCAGTTTTCGAATAGGGCTGATCGGGGAGCTGTTTTTT
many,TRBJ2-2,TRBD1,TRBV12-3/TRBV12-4,CASRPTGANTGELFF,TGTGCCAGCAGACCTACAGGGGCGAACACCGGGGAGCTGTTTTTT
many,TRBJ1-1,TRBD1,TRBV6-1,CASRDRARDGSEAFF,TGTGCCAGCAGAGACAGGGCTCGCGACGGGTCTGAAGCTTTCTTT
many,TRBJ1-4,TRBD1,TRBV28,CASSLSTGGYEKLFF,TGTGCCAGCAGTTTATCAACAGGGGGCTATGAAAAACTGTTTTTT
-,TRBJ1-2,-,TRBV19,CASTSSAVNYGYTF,TGTGCCAGTACCTCATCGGCCGTTAACTATGGCTACACCTTC
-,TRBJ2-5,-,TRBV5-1,CASERTPEETQYF,TGCGCCAGCGAGAGGACCCCGGAGGAGACCCAGTACTTC
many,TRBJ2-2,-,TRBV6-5,CASSPPKAATGELFF,TGTGCCAGCAGCCCCCCAAAGGCTGCAACCGGGGAGCTGTTTTTT
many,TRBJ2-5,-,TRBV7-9,CASSPGLLGETQYF,TGTGCCAGCAGCCCCGGCCTACTTGGAGAGACCCAGTACTTC
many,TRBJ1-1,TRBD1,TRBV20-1,CSASKGASRMNTEAFF,TGCAGTGCTAGTAAGGGGGCGAGTCGAATGAACACTGAAGCTTTCTTT
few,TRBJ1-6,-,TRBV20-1,CSASQNTGPQSPLHF,TGCAGTGCTTCCCAAAACACGGGTCCTCAGTCACCCCTCCACTTT
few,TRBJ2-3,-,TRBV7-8,CASSPEGVLHTDTQYF,TGTGCCAGCAGCCCGGAGGGGGTTCTACACACAGATACGCAGTATTTT
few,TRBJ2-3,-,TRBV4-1,CASSQGFVGAVSTDTQYF,TGCGCCAGCAGCCAAGGGTTCGTGGGGGCGGTTAGCACAGATACGCAGTATTTT
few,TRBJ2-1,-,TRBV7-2,CASSLEISYEQFF,TGTGCCAGCAGCTTAGAAATAAGCTATGAGCAGTTCTTC
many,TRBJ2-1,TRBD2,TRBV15,CATSRPLAGEPNEQFF,TGTGCCACCAGCAGGCCCCTAGCGGGGGAACCTAATGAGCAGTTCTTC
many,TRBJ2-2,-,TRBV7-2,CASSLEVGTGELFF,TGTGCCAGCAGCTTAGAAGTAGGCACCGGGGAGCTGTTTTTT
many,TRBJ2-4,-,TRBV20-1,CSARGKWGLDKNIQYF,TGCAGTGCTAGAGGGAAGTGGGGACTCGACAAAAACATTCAGTACTTC
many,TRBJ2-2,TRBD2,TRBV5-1,CASSLAGLGNGELFF,TGCGCCAGCAGCTTGGCCGGACTAGGGAACGGGGAGCTGTTTTTT
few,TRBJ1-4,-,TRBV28,CASSEAGAANEKLFF,TGTGCCAGCAGTGAGGCAGGGGCAGCTAATGAAAAACTGTTTTTT
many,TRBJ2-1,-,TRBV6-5,CASSFTGMNEQFF,TGTGCCAGCAGTTTCACAGGGATGAATGAGCAGTTCTTC
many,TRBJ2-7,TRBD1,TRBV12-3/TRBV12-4,CASSPHGTGRSYEQYF,TGTGCCAGCAGTCCCCACGGGACAGGGAGGTCCTACGAGCAGTACTTC
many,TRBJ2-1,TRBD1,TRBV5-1,CASSLGQGAHNEQFF,TGCGCCAGCAGCTTGGGACAGGGGGCCCACAATGAGCAGTTCTTC
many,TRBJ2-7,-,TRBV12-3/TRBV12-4,CASSFSGGGVEQYF,TGTGCCAGCAGTTTCTCTGGAGGGGGCGTCGAGCAGTACTTC
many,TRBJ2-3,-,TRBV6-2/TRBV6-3,CASTILGSTQYF,TGTGCCAGCACCATACTAGGAAGTACGCAGTATTTT
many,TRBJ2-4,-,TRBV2,CASSEEVRNIQYF,TGTGCCAGCAGTGAGGAGGTTAGAAACATTCAGTACTTC
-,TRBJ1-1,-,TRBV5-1,CASSATLSEAFF,TGCGCCAGCAGCGCGACCCTCTCTGAAGCTTTCTTT
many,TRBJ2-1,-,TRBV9,CASSVGSPGTRRMNEQFF,TGTGCCAGCAGCGTAGGTTCGCCGGGGACAAGGCGGATGAATGAGCAGTTCTTC
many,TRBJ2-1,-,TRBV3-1,CASSQTVSSYNEQFF,TGTGCCAGCAGCCAAACCGTGAGCTCCTACAATGAGCAGTTCTTC
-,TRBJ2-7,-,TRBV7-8,CASSPIKGPYEQYF,TGTGCCAGCAGTCCTATCAAGGGGCCCTACGAGCAGTACTTC
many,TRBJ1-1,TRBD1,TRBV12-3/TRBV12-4,CASSFAGTGDFF,TGTGCCAGCAGTTTTGCCGGGACAGGGGACTTCTTT
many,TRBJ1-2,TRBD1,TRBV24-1,CATSDRTGYGYTF,TGTGCCACCAGTGATCGGACAGGGTATGGCTACACCTTC
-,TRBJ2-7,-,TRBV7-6,CASSLNTGPTYEQYF,TGTGCCAGCAGCTTAAATACAGGACCTACCTACGAGCAGTACTTC
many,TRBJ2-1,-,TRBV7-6,CASSLGGWELSYNEQFF,TGTGCCAGCAGCTTAGGGGGGTGGGAGTTGTCCTACAATGAGCAGTTCTTC
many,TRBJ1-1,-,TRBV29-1,CSFRTENINTEAFF,TGCAGCTTCCGGACTGAGAACATCAACACTGAAGCTTTCTTT
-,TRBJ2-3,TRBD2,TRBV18,CASSATSGGTDTQYF,TGTGCCAGCTCAGCGACTAGCGGGGGCACAGATACGCAGTATTTT
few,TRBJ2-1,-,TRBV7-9,CASSLHGSTHYNEQFF,TGTGCCAGCAGCTTACACGGGAGTACCCACTACAATGAGCAGTTCTTC
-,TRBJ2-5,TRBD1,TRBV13,CASSHRQGVEQTQYF,TGTGCCAGCAGCCATCGACAGGGGGTCGAGCAGACCCAGTACTTC
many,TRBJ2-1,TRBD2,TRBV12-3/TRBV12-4,CASSGKTSGSSYNEQFF,TGTGCCAGCAGTGGCAAGACTAGCGGGAGCTCCTACAATGAGCAGTTCTTC
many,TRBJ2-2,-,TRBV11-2,CASSFVRENTGELFF,TGTGCCAGCAGCTTCGTGCGGGAGAACACCGGGGAGCTGTTTTTT
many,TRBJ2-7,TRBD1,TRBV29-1,CSVGQVGYEQYF,TGCAGCGTGGGACAGGTGGGCTACGAGCAGTACTTC
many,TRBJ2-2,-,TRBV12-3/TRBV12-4,CASSRRGTGELFF,TGTGCCAGCAGTCGACGAGGCACCGGGGAGCTGTTTTTT
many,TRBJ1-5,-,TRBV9,CASSAGQGRHQPQHF,TGTGCCAGCAGCGCCGGGCAGGGAAGGCATCAGCCCCAGCATTTT
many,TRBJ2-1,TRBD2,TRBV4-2,CASSQVTTGKISGRNGNEQFF,TGTGCCAGCAGCCAAGTTACAACCGGGAAAATTAGCGGGAGGAACGGCAATGAGCAGTTCTTC
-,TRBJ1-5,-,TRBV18,CASSPIEGRSGNQPQHF,TGTGCCAGCTCACCTATTGAGGGGCGCTCAGGCAATCAGCCCCAGCATTTT
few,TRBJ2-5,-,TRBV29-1,CSVEDRAGRETQYF,TGCAGCGTTGAAGATAGGGCCGGCAGAGAGACCCAGTACTTC
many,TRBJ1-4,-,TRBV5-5,CASSLEFGWEKLFF,TGTGCCAGCAGCTTGGAATTCGGGTGGGAAAAACTGTTTTTT